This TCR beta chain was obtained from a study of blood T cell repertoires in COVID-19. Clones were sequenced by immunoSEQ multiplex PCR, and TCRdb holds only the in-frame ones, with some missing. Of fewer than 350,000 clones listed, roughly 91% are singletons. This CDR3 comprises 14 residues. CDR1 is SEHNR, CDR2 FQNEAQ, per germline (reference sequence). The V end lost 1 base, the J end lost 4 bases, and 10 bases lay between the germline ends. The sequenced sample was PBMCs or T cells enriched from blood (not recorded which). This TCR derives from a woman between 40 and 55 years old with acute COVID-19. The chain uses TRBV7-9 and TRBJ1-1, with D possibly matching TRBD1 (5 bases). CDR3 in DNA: TGTGCCAGCAGCTTAGGCAGGGTTGGCACTGAAGCTTTCTTT. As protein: CASSLGRVGTEAFF.